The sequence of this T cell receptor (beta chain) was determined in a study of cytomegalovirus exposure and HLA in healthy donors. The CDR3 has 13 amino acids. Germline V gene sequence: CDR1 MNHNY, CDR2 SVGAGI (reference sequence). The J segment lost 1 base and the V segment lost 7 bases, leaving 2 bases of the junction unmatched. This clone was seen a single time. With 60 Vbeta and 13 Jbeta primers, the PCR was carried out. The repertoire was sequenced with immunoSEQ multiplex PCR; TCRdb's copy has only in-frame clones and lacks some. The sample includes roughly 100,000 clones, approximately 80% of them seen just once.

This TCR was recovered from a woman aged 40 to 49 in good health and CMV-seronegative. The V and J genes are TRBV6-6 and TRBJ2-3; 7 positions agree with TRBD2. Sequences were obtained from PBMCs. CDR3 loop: CASTTSGTDTQYF. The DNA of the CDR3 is TGTGCCAGCACCACTAGCGGCACAGATACGCAGTATTTT.